This TCR beta chain was observed in a study of T cell responses to AZD1222 COVID-19 vaccine. Study-level findings and limits: After two AZD1222 doses, spike-specific TCR breadth and depth rose versus day 0. Only a handful of AZD1222 recipients were seropositive at baseline. Nearly half of spike-specific TCRs reportedly target unmutated variant regions. Researchers took repertoire samples only after the peak T cell response had come.

Some clones are missing from TCRdb's copy, which holds only in-frame ones; the method was immunoSEQ multiplex PCR. The sample contains around 100,000 clones, around 90% of which appear only once. This CDR3 has 14 residues. Germline V gene lookup returns CDR1 MDHEN and CDR2 SYDVKM. The V end was cut by 3 bases, the J end by 6 bases, with 14 bases between. Points on this clone: What it binds is unknown.

The sequences come from peripheral blood, collected on day 0 of AZD1222 vaccination. This receptor was taken from an adult in good health. The genes are TRBV28 and TRBJ1-2, with D unresolved. The CDR3 DNA follows: TGTGCCAGCAGTTTCCCGACACCGACGAATGGCTACACCTTC. As protein: CASSFPTPTNGYTF.